These T cell receptor beta chains were read from a single sample in a study of shared clonotypes between healthy human individuals. Libraries were prepared by immunoSEQ multiplex PCR; TCRdb keeps only in-frame clonotypes and omits some of them. The sample has roughly 450,000 clones; around 79% are singletons. The sample was PBMCs. Receptor source: a woman between 40 and 55 years old in good health. Some clones in this sample may be carry-over from other donors' samples. CDR3s include the opening cysteine and the closing phenylalanine or tryptophan. The D gene is left open where the match is weak. Clone size is not always given. Where it is, it says once, few, many or a class for expanded clones.

cdr3_nt: TGTGCCAGCAGCCCCTCGATAGTGGGGACTAGCGGGAGGACAGATACGCAGTATTTT; cdr3_aa: CASSPSIVGTSGRTDTQYF; j_call: TRBJ2-3; d_call: TRBD2; v_call: TRBV11-2; clone_size: NA
cdr3_nt: TGTGCCAGCAGTGTACAGGGAGGGCCCCAAGAGACCCAGTACTTC; cdr3_aa: CASSVQGGPQETQYF; j_call: TRBJ2-5; d_call: NA; v_call: TRBV2; clone_size: NA
cdr3_nt: TGTGCCAGCAGCTTCTCAACGGCGGGAGATACGCAGTATTTT; cdr3_aa: CASSFSTAGDTQYF; j_call: TRBJ2-3; d_call: NA; v_call: TRBV11-2; clone_size: many
cdr3_nt: TGTGCCAGCAGCCCAACCTACCCGTCTGAAGCTTTCTTT; cdr3_aa: CASSPTYPSEAFF; j_call: TRBJ1-1; d_call: NA; v_call: TRBV14; clone_size: NA
cdr3_nt: TGTGCCAGCAGCTCAGCGGGCCCCTACAATGAGCAGTTCTTC; cdr3_aa: CASSSAGPYNEQFF; j_call: TRBJ2-1; d_call: NA; v_call: TRBV11-1; clone_size: NA
cdr3_nt: TGTGCCAGCAGCGGAGAGGACACCCAGAGCTCCTACAATGAGCAGTTCTTC; cdr3_aa: CASSGEDTQSSYNEQFF; j_call: TRBJ2-1; d_call: NA; v_call: TRBV7-9; clone_size: NA
cdr3_nt: TGTGCCAGCAGCTTTTACCAGGGGGCAAGGGGCAATCAGCCCCAGCATTTT; cdr3_aa: CASSFYQGARGNQPQHF; j_call: TRBJ1-5; d_call: TRBD1; v_call: TRBV5-5; clone_size: few
cdr3_nt: TGTGCCAGCCGGGACAGGGGGCTAGAGCAGTACTTC; cdr3_aa: CASRDRGLEQYF; j_call: TRBJ2-7; d_call: TRBD1; v_call: TRBV2; clone_size: once
cdr3_nt: TGTGCCAGCAGGCCGGACGGGGCCTACGAGCAGTACTTC; cdr3_aa: CASRPDGAYEQYF; j_call: TRBJ2-7; d_call: NA; v_call: TRBV2; clone_size: NA
cdr3_nt: TGTGCCAGCAGCAGCTCTGCAGGGTTCTATGGCTACACCTTC; cdr3_aa: CASSSSAGFYGYTF; j_call: TRBJ1-2; d_call: NA; v_call: TRBV5-8; clone_size: NA
cdr3_nt: TGTGCCAGCAGTCTTAACTATGGCTACACCTTC; cdr3_aa: CASSLNYGYTF; j_call: TRBJ1-2; d_call: NA; v_call: TRBV28; clone_size: NA
cdr3_nt: TGTGCCAGCTCACCAATTGTAGGTGGCGAAGAGACCCAGTACTTC; cdr3_aa: CASSPIVGGEETQYF; j_call: TRBJ2-5; d_call: NA; v_call: TRBV18; clone_size: NA
cdr3_nt: TGTGCCAGCAGTCCCCAGGGATACATTCAGTACTTC; cdr3_aa: CASSPQGYIQYF; j_call: TRBJ2-4; d_call: NA; v_call: TRBV27; clone_size: NA
cdr3_nt: TGCGCCAGCAGCTTGCCGGCTAGCCAAAGCAATGAGCAGTTCTTC; cdr3_aa: CASSLPASQSNEQFF; j_call: TRBJ2-1; d_call: NA; v_call: TRBV5-1; clone_size: NA
cdr3_nt: TGTGCCAGCTCACTGGGACTAGCGGGTTACGAGCAGTACTTC; cdr3_aa: CASSLGLAGYEQYF; j_call: TRBJ2-7; d_call: TRBD2; v_call: TRBV18; clone_size: NA
cdr3_nt: TGTGCCAGCAGCTTAACACCGGGGGTCCAAGAGACCCAGTACTTC; cdr3_aa: CASSLTPGVQETQYF; j_call: TRBJ2-5; d_call: NA; v_call: TRBV7-3; clone_size: NA
cdr3_nt: TGTGCCAGCACCCGAGAGGGAGGTTGGTCTCAGCCCCAGCATTTT; cdr3_aa: CASTREGGWSQPQHF; j_call: TRBJ1-5; d_call: NA; v_call: TRBV5-8; clone_size: NA
cdr3_nt: TGTGCCAGCAGCTCGACAGGGCCCTCCTACAATGAGCAGTTCTTC; cdr3_aa: CASSSTGPSYNEQFF; j_call: TRBJ2-1; d_call: TRBD1; v_call: TRBV11-2; clone_size: NA
cdr3_nt: TGTGCCAGCAGTGACGCGGGAGGCTCCTCCAATGAGCAGTTCTTC; cdr3_aa: CASSDAGGSSNEQFF; j_call: TRBJ2-1; d_call: TRBD2; v_call: TRBV6-4; clone_size: NA
cdr3_nt: TGTGCCATCAGTGATCGGGAGAACGAGCAGTACTTC; cdr3_aa: CAISDRENEQYF; j_call: TRBJ2-7; d_call: NA; v_call: TRBV10-3; clone_size: NA
cdr3_nt: TGTGCCAGCAACCAGAGGGACAGGGGTTACGAGCAGTACTTC; cdr3_aa: CASNQRDRGYEQYF; j_call: TRBJ2-7; d_call: TRBD1; v_call: TRBV28; clone_size: NA
cdr3_nt: TGTGCCAGCAGTGCGTTGCAGACGGACCTGGGCGAGCAGTTCTTC; cdr3_aa: CASSALQTDLGEQFF; j_call: TRBJ2-1; d_call: NA; v_call: TRBV2; clone_size: few
cdr3_nt: TGTGCCTGGAGCCGGGACAGGGGTTGGGAGGAGCAGTACTTC; cdr3_aa: CAWSRDRGWEEQYF; j_call: TRBJ2-7; d_call: TRBD1; v_call: TRBV30; clone_size: NA
cdr3_nt: TGTGCCAGCCAGAAAGACACAGATACGCAGTATTTT; cdr3_aa: CASQKDTDTQYF; j_call: TRBJ2-3; d_call: NA; v_call: TRBV7-9; clone_size: few
cdr3_nt: TGTGCCAGCAGTGACTCGATACGGGAAACCGGGGAGCTGTTTTTT; cdr3_aa: CASSDSIRETGELFF; j_call: TRBJ2-2; d_call: NA; v_call: TRBV6-4; clone_size: NA
cdr3_nt: TGTGCCACCACCCAGGACACCGGAGATAGCGAGCAGTACTTC; cdr3_aa: CATTQDTGDSEQYF; j_call: TRBJ2-7; d_call: NA; v_call: TRBV6-6; clone_size: NA
cdr3_nt: TGTGCCAGCAGCTGGGGACTAGCGGGAGTTAGGCCCAATGAGCAGTTCTTC; cdr3_aa: CASSWGLAGVRPNEQFF; j_call: TRBJ2-1; d_call: TRBD2; v_call: TRBV7-9; clone_size: NA
cdr3_nt: TGTGCCAGCAGCTTAGGGCCCCGCGGGTCCGATACGCAGTATTTT; cdr3_aa: CASSLGPRGSDTQYF; j_call: TRBJ2-3; d_call: NA; v_call: TRBV7-6; clone_size: NA
cdr3_nt: TGTGCCACCAGCAGAGATGGTAGGGACGCGCAGTTCTTC; cdr3_aa: CATSRDGRDAQFF; j_call: TRBJ2-1; d_call: NA; v_call: TRBV15; clone_size: NA
cdr3_nt: TGCGCCAGCAGTGAGCCGCGCCCCAGACTAGCGGGAGAGACCGGGGAGCTGTTTTTT; cdr3_aa: CASSEPRPRLAGETGELFF; j_call: TRBJ2-2; d_call: TRBD2; v_call: TRBV10-2; clone_size: few
cdr3_nt: TGCGCCAGCAGCCAAGGATACCTAAATCAGCCCCAGCATTTT; cdr3_aa: CASSQGYLNQPQHF; j_call: TRBJ1-5; d_call: NA; v_call: TRBV4-1; clone_size: NA
cdr3_nt: TGTGCCAGCAACCAGCGGACCGGGGAGCTGTTTTTT; cdr3_aa: CASNQRTGELFF; j_call: TRBJ2-2; d_call: NA; v_call: TRBV9; clone_size: once
cdr3_nt: TGTGCCAGCAGTTTTCGGACAGGGAGCGACTATGGCTACACCTTC; cdr3_aa: CASSFRTGSDYGYTF; j_call: TRBJ1-2; d_call: TRBD1; v_call: TRBV7-2; clone_size: NA
cdr3_nt: TGTGCTAGTGGTTTGACTTCGAGGGATGAGCAGTTCTTC; cdr3_aa: CASGLTSRDEQFF; j_call: TRBJ2-1; d_call: NA; v_call: TRBV12-5; clone_size: NA
cdr3_nt: TGTGCCAGCAGCGATTGGGGGCGAGGGCCCGGGGAGCTGTTTTTT; cdr3_aa: CASSDWGRGPGELFF; j_call: TRBJ2-2; d_call: NA; v_call: TRBV5-8; clone_size: NA
cdr3_nt: TGTGCCAGCAATTCACTAGTGGCCTCCTACGAGCAGTACTTC; cdr3_aa: CASNSLVASYEQYF; j_call: TRBJ2-7; d_call: NA; v_call: TRBV28; clone_size: once
cdr3_nt: TGTGCCAGTAGTATTTTTCACACTTCCTATGGCTACACCTTC; cdr3_aa: CASSIFHTSYGYTF; j_call: TRBJ1-2; d_call: NA; v_call: TRBV19; clone_size: NA
cdr3_nt: TGTGCCAGCAGTGGAAGACAGGGAGGCACCGGGGAGCTGTTTTTT; cdr3_aa: CASSGRQGGTGELFF; j_call: TRBJ2-2; d_call: NA; v_call: TRBV6-1; clone_size: NA
cdr3_nt: TGTGCCAGTAGTATAGGCGGGACCTCCTACAATGAGCAGTTCTTC; cdr3_aa: CASSIGGTSYNEQFF; j_call: TRBJ2-1; d_call: NA; v_call: TRBV19; clone_size: NA
cdr3_nt: TGCGCCAGCAGCTTGAACAGGAGATCAGGAGGGGAGCTGTTTTTT; cdr3_aa: CASSLNRRSGGELFF; j_call: TRBJ2-2; d_call: NA; v_call: TRBV5-1; clone_size: once
cdr3_nt: TGTGCCAGCAGCTTAAGTACGGGAGCCAAAAACATTCAGTACTTC; cdr3_aa: CASSLSTGAKNIQYF; j_call: TRBJ2-4; d_call: NA; v_call: TRBV11-2; clone_size: NA
cdr3_nt: TGCGCCAGCAGCTTCCTAGCGGGAGAGACCCAGTACTTC; cdr3_aa: CASSFLAGETQYF; j_call: TRBJ2-5; d_call: TRBD2; v_call: TRBV5-1; clone_size: few